This is a list of T cell receptor beta chains from one sample in a study of T-cell memory formation after mild COVID-19. MiXCR, run by TCRdb on the 5' RACE reads, gives a single entry per CDR3 protein. The sample lists hundreds of thousands of distinct CDR3 sequences; 28% were seen once. What was sequenced was PBMCs or a T cell subset sorted from them (not recorded which). These receptors were collected from an adult woman who had mild COVID-19 (a few samples of this study predate the infection). Cell type and time point are not known. Both conserved end residues are part of each CDR3. Each record gives: D gene, J gene, V gene, clone size, CDR3 protein, CDR3 DNA. A D gene is named only where the DNA matches it firmly. The size field is filled for only some rows; it gives once, few, many or a size class.

>-|TRBJ2-1|TRBV19|-
CASSLGAVGLEQFF
TGTGCCAGTAGCTTGGGGGCCGTAGGACTAGAGCAGTTCTTC
>TRBD2|TRBJ2-1|TRBV13|-
CASSLGAGAPNEQFF
TGTGCCAGCAGCTTGGGAGCGGGAGCCCCTAATGAGCAGTTCTTC
>-|TRBJ2-2|TRBV4-3|-
CASSQEDRRNTGELFF
TGCGCCAGCAGCCAGGAGGACAGACGAAACACCGGGGAGCTGTTTTTT
>-|TRBJ1-1|TRBV5-1|few
CASSDGDTEAFF
TGCGCCAGCAGCGATGGGGACACTGAAGCTTTCTTT
>TRBD2|TRBJ2-5|TRBV7-2|-
CASSSLGSGPKETQYF
TGTGCCAGCAGCTCCCTAGGTAGCGGGCCTAAAGAGACCCAGTACTTC
>-|TRBJ1-1|TRBV6-5|-
CASSSTWAEAFF
TGTGCCAGCAGCTCTACATGGGCTGAAGCTTTCTTT
>-|TRBJ2-3|TRBV7-9|-
CASSSRLADTQYF
TGTGCCAGCAGCTCCCGACTAGCAGATACGCAGTATTTT
>-|TRBJ2-3|TRBV28|-
CASSGPADTQYF
TGTGCCAGCAGTGGGCCCGCGGATACGCAGTATTTT
>-|TRBJ1-2|TRBV15|few
CATSSGRRAYYGYTF
TGTGCCACCAGCAGCGGGCGGCGCGCATACTATGGCTACACCTTC
>-|TRBJ1-5|TRBV19|few
CASSVDRDTYQPQHF
TGTGCCAGTAGTGTGGACCGGGACACTTATCAGCCCCAGCATTTT
>-|TRBJ2-1|TRBV9|-
CASSVGLARHNEQFF
TGTGCCAGCAGCGTAGGGCTAGCGAGACACAATGAGCAGTTCTTC
>-|TRBJ1-3|TRBV23-1|-
CASSQSEGSSSGNTIYF
TGCGCCAGCAGTCAATCTGAGGGGTCCAGCTCTGGAAACACCATATATTTT
>-|TRBJ2-7|TRBV5-6|many
CASSLDRTYEQYF
TGTGCCAGCAGCTTGGACAGAACCTACGAGCAGTACTTC
>TRBD2|TRBJ2-1|TRBV12-3/TRBV12-4|few
CASSTPGLAGINEQFF
TGTGCCAGCAGTACGCCGGGACTAGCGGGTATCAATGAGCAGTTCTTC
>-|TRBJ1-1|TRBV20-1|once
CSARDLAMNTEAFF
TGCAGTGCTAGAGATCTGGCCATGAACACTGAAGCTTTCTTT
>-|TRBJ2-7|TRBV19|-
CASSDTYSYEQYF
TGTGCCAGTAGCGACACCTACTCCTACGAGCAGTACTTC
>-|TRBJ1-1|TRBV6-2/TRBV6-3|-
CASSPPVWGNTEAFF
TGTGCCAGCAGTCCTCCTGTCTGGGGGAACACTGAAGCTTTCTTT
>TRBD2|TRBJ2-7|TRBV23-1|-
CASSPGLAGGPKDEQYF
TGCGCCAGCAGCCCGGGACTAGCGGGAGGTCCGAAGGACGAGCAGTACTTC
>TRBD2|TRBJ2-7|TRBV24-1|-
CATSDPSGDTYEQYF
TGTGCCACCAGTGATCCTAGCGGGGACACCTACGAGCAGTACTTC
>TRBD2|TRBJ2-1|TRBV19|-
CASKNGGAGREQFF
TGTGCCAGTAAAAACGGGGGGGCCGGGCGTGAGCAGTTCTTC
>TRBD1|TRBJ1-1|TRBV6-2/TRBV6-3|-
CASSRAGQGNTEAFF
TGTGCCAGCAGCCGAGCCGGACAGGGAAACACTGAAGCTTTCTTT
>TRBD1|TRBJ1-6|TRBV5-1|-
CASSSGQGRTPLHF
TGCGCCAGCAGCTCGGGACAGGGGAGGACACCCCTCCACTTT
>TRBD2|TRBJ2-1|TRBV5-5|many
CASSSGLVGDNEQFF
TGTGCCAGCAGCTCAGGACTAGTAGGAGACAATGAGCAGTTCTTC
>TRBD1|TRBJ2-7|TRBV12-3/TRBV12-4|few
CASSFGTGGFGPYEQYF
TGTGCCAGCAGTTTTGGGACAGGGGGCTTCGGCCCCTACGAGCAGTACTTC
>-|TRBJ2-1|TRBV7-9|-
CASTPHEQFF
TGTGCCTCCACCCCCCATGAGCAGTTCTTC
>TRBD1|TRBJ2-5|TRBV7-3|-
CASSRNRGAGETQYF
TGTGCCAGCAGCAGAAACAGGGGGGCTGGGGAGACCCAGTACTTC
>-|TRBJ1-3|TRBV5-1|-
CASSLDSPSGNTIYF
TGCGCCAGCAGCTTGGACTCCCCATCTGGAAACACCATATATTTT